These 18 T cell receptor beta chains were sequenced from one sample in a study of cytomegalovirus exposure and HLA in healthy donors. A multiplex PCR was run with 60 Vbeta primers and 13 Jbeta primers. Here immunoSEQ multiplex PCR was the method, and the copy in TCRdb shows in-frame clones only, minus some. The sample gives fewer than 250,000 clones, about 74% of which show up once; about 1.9% is in the top ten. The sequencing input was PBMCs. These receptors were taken from a woman aged 30 to 39 in good health and CMV-seronegative.

The V call is TRBV30, the J call TRBJ1-1; 9 bases map to TRBD1. CDR1 is GTSNPN and CDR2 is SVGIG in the germline V gene (reference sequence). V lost 3 bases, J lost 5 bases, and 7 bases stayed unmatched. The CDR3 covers 14 residues. CDR3 coding DNA: TGTGCCTGGAGCTCCGACAGGGGGGCTACTGAAGCTTTCTTT. Its protein product is CAWSSDRGATEAFF.

The rearrangement joins TRBV19 to TRBJ2-5, with a possible D match to TRBD2 (6 bases). With 11 bases removed from V and 1 base from J, the gap between germline ends came to 11 bases. The CDR3 runs 12 residues. Germline CDR1 LNHDA, CDR2 SQIVND (reference sequence). Written as DNA, the CDR3 is TGTGCCGGATTGGGGGGCCAAGAGACCCAGTACTTC. Its translation: CAGLGGQETQYF.

The V gene is TRBV5-1, the J gene TRBJ2-2, with 11 bases matching TRBD2. Per germline, CDR1 SGHRS and CDR2 YFSETQ. V lost 0 bases, J lost 8 bases, and 12 bases stayed unmatched. The CDR3 consists of 18 residues. The CDR3 DNA reads TGCGCCAGCAGCTTGGGACTTTTAGCGGGAGGGTCTTCTGGGGAGCTGTTTTTT. Protein sequence: CASSLGLLAGGSSGELFF.

A note on this clone: At one boundary the junction diverges from the germline segment, which might be a read error. The genes are TRBV7-2 and TRBJ2-2; 10 bases match TRBD1. This CDR3 region has 15 residues. Germline loops: CDR1 SGHTA, CDR2 FQGNSA. Here the CDR3 reads CANSDRDRGWRELFF. In DNA, the CDR3 is TGTGCCAACAGCGACCGGGACAGGGGCTGGCGGGAGCTGTTTTTT. The full variable domain, completed using reference TRBV7-2 and TRBJ2-2, is GAGVSQSPSNKVTEKGKDVELRCDPISGHTALYWYRQSLGQGLEFLIYFQGNSAPDKSGLPSDRFSAERTGGSVSTLTIQRTQQEDSAVYLCANSDRDRGWRELFFGEGSRLTVL.

The chain recombines TRBV6-6 with TRBJ1-6, with D unclear. There are 15 residues in the CDR3. Germline values: CDR1 MNHNY, CDR2 SVGAGI (reference sequence). Trimming stripped 0 bases from V and 7 bases from J, with 10 bases between. CDR3 nucleotide sequence: TGTGCCAGCAGTTACTCGATACAGAAAAATTCACCCCTCCACTTT. This sequence encodes CASSYSIQKNSPLHF.

This rearrangement joins TRBV5-1 to TRBJ1-2; D gene uncertain. Germline lookup yields CDR1 SGHRS and CDR2 YFSETQ. The length of the CDR3 is 12 residues. V lost 9 bases, J lost 5 bases, and 14 bases lay in between. The CDR3 spells CATPRLRYGYTF. The CDR3 coding sequence is TGCGCCACCCCCCGGTTGAGGTATGGCTACACCTTC.

The gene calls are TRBV6-1 and TRBJ2-1; tentatively, D is TRBD1 (6 bases). Germline V gives CDR1 MNHNS, CDR2 SASEGT. The CDR3 totals 17 residues. The V and J ends lost 1 base and 2 bases respectively, with 15 bases between them. CDR3 in amino acids: CASSEEGVIRPYNEQFF. In nucleotides, the CDR3 is TGTGCCAGCAGTGAAGAGGGGGTGATTCGCCCCTACAATGAGCAGTTCTTC.

This clone was detected only once. This rearrangement joins TRBV6-6 to TRBJ1-1; possibly TRBD1 for D (5 bases). This CDR3 spans 16 amino acids. Germline V gene sequence: CDR1 MNHNY, CDR2 SVGAGI (reference sequence). Trimming cost V 2 bases and J 0 bases, with 13 bases left between them. DNA of the CDR3: TGTGCCAGCAGTTACGGGGGACTCGCCATGAACACTGAAGCTTTCTTT. Translated, it gives CASSYGGLAMNTEAFF.

The chain couples TRBV19 to TRBJ1-5, with TRBD1 as a possible D gene (5 bases). V was shortened by 3 bases and J by 1 base, with 10 bases between the two germline ends. The germline V gene encodes CDR1 LNHDA and CDR2 SQIVND (reference sequence). The CDR3 contains 15 residues. In nucleotides, the CDR3 is TGTGCCAGTAGTATCGCGGCAGGGAGCAATCAGCCCCAGCATTTT. This translates into CASSIAAGSNQPQHF.

The J gene is TRBJ2-3, the V gene TRBV7-3; 10 nucleotides match TRBD1. Germline lookup yields CDR1 SGHTA and CDR2 FQGTGA. The junction had 14 bases not matched to a gene; V was cut back by 5 bases and J by 6 bases. CDR3 length: 17 residues. The chain's CDR3 is CASSLEGGGQGLDTQYF. For the CDR3, the DNA is TGTGCCAGCAGCCTGGAGGGGGGGGGACAGGGGTTGGATACGCAGTATTTT.

Of note for this clone: The junction differs from germline at one of its ends, possibly a read error. This rearrangement joins TRBV7-9 to TRBJ1-1, with 7 positions matching TRBD1. The CDR3 has 15 amino acids. Per germline, CDR1 SEHNR and CDR2 FQNEAQ (reference sequence). CDR3: CSSSSYRGRNTEAFF. The CDR3 nucleotides are TGTTCCAGCAGCTCTTACAGGGGAAGGAACACTGAAGCTTTCTTT.

The V gene is TRBV4-2, the J gene TRBJ2-1, with unresolved D. Per the germline V gene, CDR1 is LGHNA and CDR2 is YNFKEQ. The length of the CDR3 is 18 residues. With 0 bases removed from V and 5 bases from J, the gap between germline ends came to 20 bases. CDR3 nucleotide sequence: TGTGCCAGCAGCCAAGATCTCCCGAACCCCCCTCGGGACAATGAGCAGTTCTTC. It yields the protein CASSQDLPNPPRDNEQFF.

This clone was recorded once. The chain employs TRBV14 and TRBJ2-2, with no clear D. The ends were cut back, 2 bases at V and 4 bases at J, with 11 bases in the middle. The CDR3 loop spans 15 amino acids. CDR1 SGHDN and CDR2 FVKESK come from the germline V gene. The CDR3 region has the DNA TGTGCCAGCAGCCAAAGGCTGGGCAGCACCGGGGAGCTGTTTTTT. Its protein is CASSQRLGSTGELFF.

With respect to this clone: A junction end diverges from the germline sequence, so it may reflect a read error. The chain has TRBV5-4 and TRBJ2-1; 7 nucleotides agree with TRBD1. Germline V gene data show CDR1 as SGHNT and CDR2 as YYREEE (reference sequence). CDR3 size: 15 residues. The CDR3 sequence: CAGSLGTGDYNEQFF. CDR3 coding DNA: TGTGCCGGCAGCTTGGGAACAGGGGACTACAATGAGCAGTTCTTC.

The rearrangement uses TRBV13 and TRBJ1-3, with 8 bases that match TRBD1. The germline gives CDR1 PRHDT, CDR2 FYEKMQ (reference sequence). J was trimmed by 4 bases and V by 3 bases; bases with no gene match: 5. The CDR3 runs to 15 residues. CDR3 residues: CASSFLRTGGNTIYF. The CDR3, as DNA: TGTGCCAGCAGCTTCCTACGGACAGGGGGAAACACCATATATTTT.

This chain uses TRBV6-6 with TRBJ1-2, with D tentatively TRBD1 (6 bases). This CDR3 is 14 amino acids long. Germline V gene data show CDR1 as MNHNY and CDR2 as SVGAGI (reference sequence). The V end was cut by 5 bases, the J end by 4 bases, with 14 bases between. The CDR3 here is CASSDNRETYGYTF. For the CDR3, the DNA is TGTGCCAGCAGTGATAACAGGGAGACCTATGGCTACACCTTC.

The gene calls are TRBV5-6 and TRBJ2-7, with a tentative D call TRBD1 (5 bases). Germline V lookup: CDR1 SGHDT, CDR2 YYEEEE. V was trimmed by 1 base and J by 2 bases, leaving 19 bases between them. This CDR3 contains 17 residues. The CDR3 DNA sequence: TGTGCCAGCAGCTTGAATGGGGTGACAGTGACGACCTACGAGCAGTACTTC. As protein: CASSLNGVTVTTYEQYF.

The CDR3 here is CASSPGTVYEQYF. For the CDR3, the DNA is TGTGCCAGCAGCCCGGGGACTGTCTACGAGCAGTACTTC. The chain joins TRBV14 to TRBJ2-7, with D possibly being TRBD2 (6 bases). V lost 4 bases and J lost 3, with 10 bases in between. CDR1 is SGHDN, CDR2 FVKESK, per germline. The CDR3 contains 13 residues.